One sample yielded the 9 T cell receptor beta chains listed below, sequenced in a study of blood T cells in healthy people across ages. PCR was performed a second time for roughly 7 to 11 cycles using a sample-barcoded 5' primer and a J-beta primer mix. TCRdb re-derived calls from the 5' RACE reads in MiXCR, one entry per CDR3 protein. The table has about 1.8 million distinct CDR3 sequences, just under 50% seen once; the top ten hold approximately 2.1%. Sample: blood. The receptors originated from a woman aged 40 to 50 in good health.

CDR3 protein: CSSQGAEGFYGYTF. In DNA form, the CDR3 reads TGCAGCTCACAGGGGGCCGAGGGGTTCTATGGCTACACCTTC. The chain couples TRBV20-1 to TRBJ1-2, with TRBD1 identical over 9 bases. Germline loops: CDR1 DFQATT, CDR2 SNEGSKA (reference sequence). This CDR3 region has 14 residues.

The CDR3 spells CASSQEFNEQYF. The CDR3 bases are TGTGCCAGCAGCCAAGAGTTTAATGAGCAGTACTTC. This chain links TRBV3-1 with TRBJ2-5; no firm D call. The CDR3 length is 12 residues. From germline, CDR1 is LGHDT and CDR2 YNNKEL (reference sequence). The germline V and J ends were trimmed by 0 bases and 11 bases, with 10 bases remaining between them.

The chain has TRBV24-1 and TRBJ1-5, with D perhaps matching TRBD1 (5 bases). Germline V gene data show CDR1 as KGHDR and CDR2 as SFDVKD. Deletions cut 3 bases from V and 3 bases from J, with 8 bases between. The CDR3 has 14 amino acids. CDR3: CATSDRGVNQPQHF. DNA for the CDR3: TGTGCCACCAGTGATCGAGGGGTCAATCAGCCCCAGCATTTT.

This chain joins TRBV24-1 and TRBJ2-3, with 8 positions matching TRBD2. Unmatched junction bases numbered 3, after V lost 4 bases and J lost 4 bases. Germline CDR1 and CDR2: KGHDR and SFDVKD. The CDR3 is 14 residues long. CDR3 loop: CATSERGASDTQYF. CDR3 coding DNA: TGTGCCACCAGTGAGCGGGGGGCCTCAGATACGCAGTATTTT.

This clonotype was seen a few times. The genes are TRBV10-3 and TRBJ2-7; a possible D gene is TRBD1 (5 bases). V lost 4 bases and J lost 3, with 7 bases in between. The CDR3 length is 12 residues. Per the germline V gene, CDR1 is ENHRY and CDR2 is SYGVKD. The CDR3 nucleotides are TGTGCCATCAGTGGACAGTACTACGAGCAGTACTTC. Its protein is CAISGQYYEQYF.

The chain joins TRBV10-2 to TRBJ2-3, with 13 bases lining up with TRBD2. This CDR3 spans 16 amino acids. The V gene's germline CDR1 is WSHSY and CDR2 SAAADI. V lost 2 bases to trimming and J lost 7 bases; unmatched junction nucleotides: 6. The CDR3 is CASSETGLAGRNTQYF. In nucleotides, the CDR3 is TGCGCCAGCAGTGAGACGGGACTAGCGGGGCGGAATACGCAGTATTTT.

The chain uses TRBV12-3 or TRBV12-4 and TRBJ2-3; D is undetermined. V shed 6 bases and J shed 4 bases, with 8 bases lying between them. The CDR3 spans 12 residues. CDR3 DNA sequence: TGTGCCAGCAGGGTGGGTCCAGATACGCAGTATTTT. Its translation is CASRVGPDTQYF.

The sample holds a few counts of this clonotype. V usage is TRBV20-1 and J usage is TRBJ2-4, with TRBD2 matching 7 bases. The CDR3 consists of 16 residues. V shed 0 bases, J shed 6 bases, and the junction held 11 bases outside the gene matches. From germline, CDR1 is DFQATT and CDR2 SNEGSKA (reference sequence). CDR3 protein: CSARDRMIGGGNIQYF. For the CDR3, the DNA is TGCAGTGCTAGAGATCGCATGATTGGGGGGGGAAACATTCAGTACTTC.

This clonotype was recorded a few times. The chain has TRBV4-3 and TRBJ2-5; 13 positions match TRBD2. This CDR3 is built from 18 residues. With 2 bases clipped from V and 5 bases from J, the junction kept 11 bases outside the gene matches. CDR1 and CDR2 from the germline V gene are LGHNA and YSLEER. The CDR3 nucleotides are TGCGCCAGCAGCCAATTTGGACTAGCGGGGGAGCCGGGCGAGACCCAGTACTTC. It yields the protein CASSQFGLAGEPGETQYF.